This T cell receptor beta chain was recorded in a study of Graves' ophthalmopathy and Graves' hyperthyroidism. Study details: Samples of peripheral blood were obtained at initial diagnosis, prior to treatment of any kind. Findings of the study overall: Sensitivity reached around 67% and specificity about 78% when the model predicted ophthalmopathy progression.

The authors defined stable hyperthyroidism as no ophthalmopathy within 18 months of follow-up. This CDR3 is built from 17 residues. Germline CDR1 is SGHVT and CDR2 is SQSDAQ. Trimming removed 7 bases from V and 2 bases from J; junction bases left unmatched: 8. For this clonotype: Antigen specificity is unknown.

CDR3 regions of TCR beta were amplified from RNA transcripts. First-round RT-PCR employed HTBI primers, with a second-round multiplex PCR after it. TCRdb re-derived calls from the multiplex PCR reads in MiXCR, one entry per CDR3 protein. The top ten clones hold approximately 7% of a sample with about 23,000 distinct CDR3 sequences, 45% to 60% of them seen once. The sequencing sample was made of peripheral blood. This chain joins TRBV7-4 and TRBJ2-3; TRBD2 agrees at 14 bases. The receptor's source is an adult woman with stable Graves' hyperthyroidism. The CDR3 sequence is CASNLGLAGAPTDTQYF. The DNA for the CDR3 is TGTGCCAGCAACCTGGGACTAGCGGGAGCCCCCACAGATACGCAGTATTTT.